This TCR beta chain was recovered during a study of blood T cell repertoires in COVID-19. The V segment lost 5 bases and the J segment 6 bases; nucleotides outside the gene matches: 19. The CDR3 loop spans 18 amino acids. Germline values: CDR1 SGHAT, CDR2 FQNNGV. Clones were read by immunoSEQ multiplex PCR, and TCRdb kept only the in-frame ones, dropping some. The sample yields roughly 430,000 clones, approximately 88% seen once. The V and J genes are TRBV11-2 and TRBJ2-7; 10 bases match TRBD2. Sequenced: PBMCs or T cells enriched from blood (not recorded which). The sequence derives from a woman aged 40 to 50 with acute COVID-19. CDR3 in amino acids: CASSPKLAGVLIPTEQYF. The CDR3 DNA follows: TGTGCCAGCAGCCCTAAGCTAGCGGGGGTCCTAATCCCTACCGAGCAGTACTTC.